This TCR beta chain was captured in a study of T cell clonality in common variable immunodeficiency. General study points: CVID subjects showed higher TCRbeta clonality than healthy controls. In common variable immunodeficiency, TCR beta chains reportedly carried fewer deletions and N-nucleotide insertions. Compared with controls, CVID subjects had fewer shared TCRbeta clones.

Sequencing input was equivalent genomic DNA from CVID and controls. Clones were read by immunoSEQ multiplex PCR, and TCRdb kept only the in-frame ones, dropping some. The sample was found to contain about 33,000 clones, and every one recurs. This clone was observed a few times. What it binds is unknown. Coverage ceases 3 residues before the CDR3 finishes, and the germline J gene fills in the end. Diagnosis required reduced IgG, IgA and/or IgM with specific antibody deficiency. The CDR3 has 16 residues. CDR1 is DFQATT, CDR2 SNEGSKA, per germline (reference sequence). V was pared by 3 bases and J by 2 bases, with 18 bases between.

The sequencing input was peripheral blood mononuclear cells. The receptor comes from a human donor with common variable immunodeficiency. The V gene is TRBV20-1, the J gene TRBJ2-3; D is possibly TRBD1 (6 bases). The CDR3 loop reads CSARDRPRGDTDTQYF. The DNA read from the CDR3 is TGCAGTGCTAGGGACAGACCCAGAGGAGACACAGATACG.